One T cell receptor beta chain is described in this entry. Its target is unknown. Some clones are missing from TCRdb's copy, which holds only in-frame ones; the method was immunoSEQ multiplex PCR. Seen here are around 36,000 clones, around 86% observed once, and the top ten hold under 8%. These data come from a study of T cells in localized non-small cell lung cancer. V shed 8 bases and J 4 bases; nucleotides not matched to a gene: 5. Germline V gene lookup returns CDR1 MGHDK and CDR2 SYGVNS. The length of the CDR3 is 13 residues. Study-wide points: Longer overall survival was seen with higher T cell density measured in blood. T cell clonality was highest in uninvolved adjacent lung, above tumor. Across samples, adjacent lung featured a median approximately 56 of the top 100 tumor clones.

The clonotype comes from a male donor at least 60 years old with stage II lung adenocarcinoma. The sequencing used peripheral blood mononuclear cells, collected before any cancer treatment. V usage is TRBV25-1 and J usage is TRBJ2-3, with 8 bases matching TRBD1. The CDR3 coding sequence is TGTGCCAGCTCCCAACAGGGGGCAGATACGCAGTATTTT. The encoded protein is CASSQQGADTQYF.